The text below deals with one T cell receptor (beta chain). Its antigen is currently unknown. This CDR3 region has 15 residues. Per the germline V gene, CDR1 is SGHRS and CDR2 is YFSETQ. The individuals who served as donors were healthy Caucasians living in Russia, aged roughly 6 to 100. The authors ran a second PCR of roughly 6 to 12 cycles using a sample-barcoded 5' primer and a J-beta primer mix. Each cDNA molecule carried a tag from a template-switch adaptor that contained 12 random nucleotides. TCRdb independently ran MiXCR on the 5' RACE reads; one entry per CDR3 protein. The repertoire includes fewer than 800,000 distinct CDR3 sequences, 21% of them detected once, and 3.6% sits in the top ten. This sample is drawn from a study of blood T cells in healthy people across ages. Study background: Template switching captured about one barcoded beta molecule per two T cells.

Study results and caveats: It was the long-lived donors that had more naive CD4+ cells and higher diversity than aged donors.

The chain uses TRBV5-1 and TRBJ2-5, with 13 bases matching TRBD2. The J call may be in error: the DNA end matches TRBJ2-7 better. The material sequenced was blood. The receptor was derived from a man aged 70-80 years in good health. The CDR3 DNA sequence: TGCGCCAGCAGGGAGGGACTAGCGGGATCATACGAGCAGTACTTC. Translating gives CASREGLAGSYEQYF.